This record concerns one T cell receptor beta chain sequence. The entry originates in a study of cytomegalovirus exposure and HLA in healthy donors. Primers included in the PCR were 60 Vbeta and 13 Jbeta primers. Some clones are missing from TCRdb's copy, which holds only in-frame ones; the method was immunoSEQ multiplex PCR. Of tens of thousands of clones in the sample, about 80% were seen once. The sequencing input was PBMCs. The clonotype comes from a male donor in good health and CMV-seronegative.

The CDR3 DNA reads TGTGCCAGCAACCCTGGGCTGGCGGGCAAAAACATTCAGTACTTC. Translating it yields CASNPGLAGKNIQYF. The V gene is TRBV7-2, the J gene TRBJ2-4, with TRBD2 as a possible D gene (5 bases). CDR3 length: 15 residues. CDR1 SGHTA and CDR2 FQGNSA come from the germline V gene. Trimming shortened V by 7 bases and J by 3 bases, and 16 bases separated the two germline ends.